Sequencing of this TCR beta chain was carried out in a study of blood T cell repertoires in COVID-19. Study context: The samples span acute and convalescent COVID-19 from the United States, Italy and Spain.

Per the authors' pipeline: From reference gene primer amplification, estimates of nucleated cell counts were derived. Libraries were prepared by immunoSEQ multiplex PCR; TCRdb keeps only in-frame clonotypes and omits some of them. V, J and clone size were drawn from that table, and D and trimming were deduced from the DNA. Among around 130,000 clones listed, around 88% were seen once. In germline, CDR1 is SNHLY, CDR2 FYNNEI. The CDR3 is 17 amino acids. V lost 6 bases and J lost 0; bases outside the gene matches: 8. The chain uses TRBV2 and TRBJ2-3; TRBD2 matches at 11 bases. The receptor's source is a man aged 45-60 years with active or convalescent COVID-19. Specimen: peripheral blood. The CDR3 bases are TGTGCCAGCAGCGGGACTAGCGGACGATCTAGCACAGATACGCAGTATTTT. Its protein is CASSGTSGRSSTDTQYF.